This T cell receptor (beta chain) originates from a study of human T cells and chemical hapten exposure. Turning to the study itself: For sensitization, 2% DPC was applied to an approximately 2 cm by approximately 2 cm patch of upper inner arm skin. Patch tests delivered 0.01% DPC to the upper back and were evaluated at 6 days.

This CDR3 is built from 14 residues. The V and J ends lost 5 bases and 6 bases respectively, with 14 bases between them. CDR1 ENHRY and CDR2 SYGVKD come from the germline V gene. The time point: patch test 1, 2 weeks after DPC sensitization. Treatment described: therapeutic diphenylcyclopropenone sensitization with weekly scalp DPC. Ten or more counts support this clonotype. The study's library attached unique molecular identifiers to single cDNA molecules. Original methodology: Samples contained a median of approximately 100,000 TCRs, with a range of about 23,224 to 700,000. TCRdb ran MiXCR on the RACE reads and lists one entry per CDR3 protein. Here the V and J calls rest on TCRdb's processing, not on the authors' analysis. This sample has about 120,000 distinct CDR3 sequences, with 9.5% to 13% found just once.

V gene TRBV10-3 combines with J gene TRBJ2-1, with unresolved D. This specimen consisted of whole blood, obtained in connection with sensitization to the hapten diphenylcyclopropenone (DPC). This sequence was found in a woman aged 45-59 years with alopecia areata. Some clones in this sample may be carry-over from other donors' samples. CDR3 nucleotide sequence: TGTGCCATCAGTAGGCCAGAACTATCCAATGAGCAGTTCTTC. It specifies CAISRPELSNEQFF.